Sequencing of this TCR beta chain was carried out in a study of blood T cell repertoires in COVID-19. At the level of the study: Spain, Italy and the United States supplied samples that represented acute and convalescent COVID-19. PBMCs, B-cell-depleted T cells, or T cells were the source of the cDNA or gDNA that made up the material.

In Seattle, patients joined the study during active infection and were tracked longitudinally. Sequencing was performed with immunoSEQ multiplex PCR; in TCRdb, only in-frame clones are kept and a portion is missing. This sample has some 180,000 clones; roughly 81% occur once, and the top ten carry roughly 9.6%. This clone was found a few times. The sequence was obtained from a woman in her 40s with COVID-19, enrolled during active disease. Input material: peripheral blood.

The CDR3 reads CASSFQGEYNEQFF. CDR3 nucleotides: TGTGCCAGCAGCTTCCAGGGCGAATACAATGAGCAGTTCTTC. This chain links TRBV5-6 with TRBJ2-1; a weak D match, TRBD1 (5 bases). Germline lookup yields CDR1 SGHDT and CDR2 YYEEEE. The CDR3 contains 14 residues. V gave up 2 bases and J gave up 4 bases, with 10 bases separating them.